The 24 T cell receptor beta chains below come from one sample, sequenced in a study of cytomegalovirus exposure and HLA in healthy donors (dated 2017 in TCRdb). Library construction relied on the immunoSEQ multiplex PCR assay. For the multiplex PCR, a mixture combining 60 forward primers for TCR Vbeta segments and 13 reverse primers for TCR Jbeta segments was used. Held by TCRdb, this immuneACCESS table contains in-frame sequences only and omits some clones. Under half of the omission traces to an unresolved V gene where checked; the cause of the rest is unknown. The sample yields 110,000 or so clones; 82% were counted once. Roughly 2.5% of the sample comes from the top ten. The sample was PBMCs. Every receptor here comes from a woman aged 18-29 years in good health and CMV-seronegative.

V and J are TRBV5-1 and TRBJ2-1; 8 bases are a match to TRBD1. V lost 4 bases, J lost 0 bases, and 3 bases stayed unmatched. Germline CDR1 reads SGHRS; CDR2 reads YFSETQ. This CDR3 spans 15 amino acids. The CDR3 loop is CASSPGQGSYNEQFF. The CDR3 region has the DNA TGCGCCAGCAGCCCCGGACAGGGCTCCTACAATGAGCAGTTCTTC.

The chain carries TRBV6-1 and TRBJ1-5; the D gene is possibly TRBD1 (6 bases). Between the trimmed V and J ends, which lost 7 bases and 4 bases, there was a span of 14 bases. Germline loops: CDR1 MNHNS, CDR2 SASEGT. The CDR3 has 14 residues. As DNA, the CDR3 is TGTGCCAGCACTTCGGACAGCTTTAATCAGCCCCAGCATTTT. This sequence encodes CASTSDSFNQPQHF.

The chain is built from TRBV7-6 and TRBJ2-3; no definite D call. Germline V CDR1 and CDR2: SGHVS, FNYEAQ. Trimming shortened V by 0 bases and J by 6 bases, and 7 bases separated the two germline ends. There are 13 residues in the CDR3. The CDR3 DNA sequence: TGTGCCAGCAGCTTAGCGCACGGGGATACGCAGTATTTT. Translation gives CASSLAHGDTQYF.

V and J are TRBV28 and TRBJ1-3; D call uncertain. The length of the CDR3 is 12 residues. The germline V gene encodes CDR1 MDHEN and CDR2 SYDVKM. V lost 7 bases to trimming and J lost 15 bases, with 19 bases between them. DNA for the CDR3: TGTGCCAGCACCTCCTTGATGAGGTCGACATATTTT. It is translated as CASTSLMRSTYF.

This chain connects TRBV19 to TRBJ1-4; D is unclear. The CDR3 runs 14 residues. Trimming took off 8 bases at V and 0 bases at J, with 10 bases between the two ends. CDR1 is LNHDA and CDR2 is SQIVND in the germline V gene (reference sequence). CDR3 amino acids: CASAYSATNEKLFF. DNA for the CDR3: TGTGCCAGTGCCTACAGTGCAACTAATGAAAAACTGTTTTTT. Full variable domain (rest looked up from reference TRBV19 and TRBJ1-4): DGGITQSPKYLFRKEGQNVTLSCEQNLNHDAMYWYRQDPGQGLRLIYYSQIVNDFQKGDIAEGYSVSREKKESFPLTVTSAQKNPTAFYLCASAYSATNEKLFFGSGTQLSVL.

CDR3 sequence reads: CASSPTGMDVLTF. CDR3 sequence (DNA): TGTGCCAGCAGCCCGACAGGGATGGACGTCCTGACTTTC. V usage is TRBV7-2 and J usage is TRBJ2-6; TRBD1 matches 7 bases. The V segment lost 5 bases and the J segment 11 bases; nucleotides outside the gene matches: 6. Germline CDR1 and CDR2: SGHTA and FQGNSA. The CDR3 covers 13 residues.

The chain links TRBV9 to TRBJ2-3; D is unresolved. V was cut by 3 bases and J by 2 bases, with 7 bases left in between. The CDR3 has 13 residues. Germline V lookup: CDR1 SGDLS, CDR2 YYNGEE. The CDR3 coding sequence is TGTGCCAGCAGCGCCCAGAACACAGATACGCAGTATTTT. Translation: CASSAQNTDTQYF.

The chain is built from TRBV19 and TRBJ1-1, with TRBD1 as a possible D gene (5 bases). Germline CDR1 is LNHDA and CDR2 is SQIVND (reference sequence). The CDR3 runs to 15 residues. V dropped 5 bases and J dropped 4 bases, with 17 bases sitting between them. The CDR3 loop reads CASSVSWGETTEAFF. The CDR3 coding sequence is TGTGCCAGTAGTGTGAGCTGGGGGGAGACCACTGAAGCTTTCTTT.

This chain connects TRBV6-5 to TRBJ1-4; D unclear. The CDR3 is 15 residues long. V was trimmed by 0 bases and J by 5 bases, leaving 10 bases between them. Germline V gene sequence: CDR1 MNHEY, CDR2 SVGAGI. For the CDR3, the DNA is TGTGCCAGCAGTTACTCGTTTGGCGGGAATGAAAAACTGTTTTTT. Its translation is CASSYSFGGNEKLFF.

This clone has a single count. The chain recombines TRBV29-1 with TRBJ1-2, with D possibly being TRBD1 (6 bases). Germline CDR1 is SQVTM and CDR2 is ANQGSEA. The V and J ends lost 6 bases and 4 bases respectively, with 18 bases between them. The length of the CDR3 is 14 residues. The CDR3 loop is CSVTPRGGSYGYTF. The DNA for the CDR3 is TGCAGCGTCACCCCGAGGGGGGGTAGCTATGGCTACACCTTC.

This clone was counted once. The chain has TRBV29-1 and TRBJ2-6, with 7 bases that match TRBD1. The CDR3 has 18 residues. With 6 bases clipped from V and 2 bases from J, the junction kept 16 bases outside the gene matches. Germline CDR1 is SQVTM and CDR2 is ANQGSEA. CDR3 nucleotides: TGCAGCGTCAGTAGGTCGGACAGGCGTAAGACTGGGGCCAACGTCCTGACTTTC. This encodes CSVSRSDRRKTGANVLTF.

The chain is built from TRBV2 and TRBJ2-3; 8 nucleotides align to TRBD2. This CDR3 has 16 amino acids. The J segment lost 0 bases and the V segment lost 5 bases, leaving 7 bases of the junction unmatched. Germline CDR1 SNHLY, CDR2 FYNNEI. This chain's CDR3 is CASSYDSGMSTDTQYF. The DNA of the CDR3 is TGTGCCAGCAGTTACGATAGCGGGATGAGCACAGATACGCAGTATTTT.

This clone has only one observation. This sequence joins TRBV7-8 and TRBJ2-7; D is possibly TRBD1 (6 bases). V gave up 3 bases and J gave up 3 bases, with 18 bases separating them. Germline V gene data show CDR1 as SGHVS and CDR2 as FQNEAQ. This CDR3 has 16 amino acids. The chain's CDR3 is CASSLGGQGQFYEQYV. The DNA of the CDR3 is TGTGCCAGCAGCTTGGGTGGGCAGGGGCAATTCTACGAGCAGTACGTC.

The chain combines TRBV5-1 with TRBJ1-1; the match to TRBD1 covers 7 bases. The V gene end was trimmed by 6 bases and the J gene end by 1 base; junction bases not matched to a gene: 6. Per the germline V gene, CDR1 is SGHRS and CDR2 is YFSETQ. The CDR3 is 14 residues long. The CDR3 spells CASIAGGGNTEAFF. The CDR3 nucleotides read TGCGCCAGCATAGCAGGGGGTGGGAACACTGAAGCTTTCTTT. Full variable domain (outside the CDR3, taken from reference TRBV5-1 and TRBJ1-1): KAGVTQTPRYLIKTRGQQVTLSCSPISGHRSVSWYQQTPGQGLQFLFEYFSETQRNKGNFPGRFSGRQFSNSRSEMNVSTLELGDSALYLCASIAGGGNTEAFFGQGTRLTVV.

This rearrangement joins TRBV2 to TRBJ2-1; a possible D gene is TRBD1 (5 bases). The germline V gene has CDR1 SNHLY and CDR2 FYNNEI. V was cut by 6 bases and J by 3 bases, with 12 bases left in between. The CDR3 spans 14 residues. This chain's CDR3 is CASRTTDNYNEQFF. Written as DNA, the CDR3 is TGTGCCAGCAGAACCACGGACAACTACAATGAGCAGTTCTTC.

In this sample, this clone turned up a few times. The V and J genes are TRBV5-4 and TRBJ2-3, with D unresolved. The CDR3 totals 12 residues. Trimming removed 4 bases at V and 4 bases at J, with 7 bases between. The germline V gene encodes CDR1 SGHNT and CDR2 YYREEE (reference sequence). CDR3 sequence reads: CASSIYSDTQYF. In DNA form, the CDR3 reads TGTGCCAGCAGCATCTACTCAGATACGCAGTATTTT.

Concerning this clone: This CDR3 is also generated by other DNA sequences in the sample. This chain connects TRBV7-2 to TRBJ2-2; 9 bases are a match to TRBD2. The V segment lost 2 bases and the J segment 1 base; nucleotides outside the gene matches: 2. The CDR3 runs to 16 residues. Germline CDR1 SGHTA, CDR2 FQGNSA. Written as DNA, the CDR3 is TGTGCCAGCAGCTTATTTAGCGGGGGGAACACCGGGGAGCTGTTTTTT. Amino acids: CASSLFSGGNTGELFF.

This clone was observed once. This rearrangement joins TRBV7-9 to TRBJ2-2, with D perhaps matching TRBD1 (6 bases). There are 16 residues in the CDR3. V lost 4 bases and J 1 base, leaving 13 bases between the germline ends. Germline CDR1 SEHNR, CDR2 FQNEAQ (reference sequence). The CDR3 loop is CASSSLRGQNTGELFF. CDR3 sequence (DNA): TGTGCCAGCAGCTCCCTCAGGGGTCAGAACACCGGGGAGCTGTTTTTT.

This clone was found a few times. The rearrangement joins TRBV4-3 to TRBJ1-4, with no clear D. Per the germline V gene, CDR1 is LGHNA and CDR2 is YSLEER. V shed 0 bases and J shed 12 bases, with 11 bases lying between them. This CDR3 is 13 amino acids long. The CDR3 sequence: CASSQEAGFELFF. The DNA for the CDR3 is TGCGCCAGCAGCCAAGAAGCGGGATTTGAACTGTTTTTT.

V gene TRBV5-1 combines with J gene TRBJ1-2, with D possibly TRBD1 on 6 matching bases. The CDR3 consists of 15 residues. The V gene's germline CDR1 is SGHRS and CDR2 YFSETQ. The V and J ends lost 4 bases and 4 bases respectively, with 17 bases between them. The CDR3 DNA reads TGCGCCAGCAGCCAACCGGACAGCCCGTTCTATGGCTACACCTTC. This gives the protein CASSQPDSPFYGYTF.

This clone appeared once. V gene TRBV6-1 combines with J gene TRBJ1-2, with 10 bases aligning to TRBD1. This CDR3 has 14 residues. V gave up 3 bases and J gave up 8 bases; unmatched junction bases: 6. Per the germline V gene, CDR1 is MNHNS and CDR2 is SASEGT. The CDR3 region is CASSEGTGVYGYTF. CDR3 coding DNA: TGTGCCAGCAGTGAGGGGACAGGGGTTTACGGCTACACCTTC.

The chain uses TRBV4-1 and TRBJ2-3, with TRBD2 as a possible D gene (6 bases). V lost 4 bases, J lost 0 bases, and 11 bases lay in between. CDR1 is MGHRA, CDR2 YSYEKL, per germline. There are 15 residues in the CDR3. The chain's CDR3 is CASSLFSGSTDTQYF. CDR3 bases: TGCGCCAGCAGCCTCTTTAGCGGAAGCACAGATACGCAGTATTTT.

The V call is TRBV5-8, the J call TRBJ1-3; weak D call: TRBD1 (5 bases). CDR3 size: 16 residues. Per germline, CDR1 SGHTS and CDR2 YDEGEE. V dropped 3 bases and J dropped 0 bases, with 13 bases sitting between them. CDR3 sequence (DNA): TGTGCCAGCAGCTCGATTTGGGGGGGCTCTGGAAACACCATATATTTT. This sequence encodes CASSSIWGGSGNTIYF.

The chain has TRBV19 and TRBJ1-5; no definite D call. Germline loops: CDR1 LNHDA, CDR2 SQIVND (reference sequence). Between the trimmed V and J ends, which lost 5 bases and 7 bases, there was a span of 12 bases. The CDR3 has 13 amino acids. CDR3 sequence (DNA): TGTGCCAGTAGTTTCAGGTCCGACCAGCCCCAGCATTTT. Its translation: CASSFRSDQPQHF.